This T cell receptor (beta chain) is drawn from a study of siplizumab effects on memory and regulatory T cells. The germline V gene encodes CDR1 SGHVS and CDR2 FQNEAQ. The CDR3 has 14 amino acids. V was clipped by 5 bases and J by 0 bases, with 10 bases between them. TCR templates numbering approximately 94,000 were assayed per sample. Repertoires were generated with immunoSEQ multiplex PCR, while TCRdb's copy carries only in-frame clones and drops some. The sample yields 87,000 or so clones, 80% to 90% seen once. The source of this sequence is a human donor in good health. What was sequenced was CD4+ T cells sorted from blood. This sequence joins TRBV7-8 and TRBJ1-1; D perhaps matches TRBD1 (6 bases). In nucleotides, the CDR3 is TGTGCCAGCAGCCCGCGGACAGTGAACACTGAAGCTTTCTTT. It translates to CASSPRTVNTEAFF.